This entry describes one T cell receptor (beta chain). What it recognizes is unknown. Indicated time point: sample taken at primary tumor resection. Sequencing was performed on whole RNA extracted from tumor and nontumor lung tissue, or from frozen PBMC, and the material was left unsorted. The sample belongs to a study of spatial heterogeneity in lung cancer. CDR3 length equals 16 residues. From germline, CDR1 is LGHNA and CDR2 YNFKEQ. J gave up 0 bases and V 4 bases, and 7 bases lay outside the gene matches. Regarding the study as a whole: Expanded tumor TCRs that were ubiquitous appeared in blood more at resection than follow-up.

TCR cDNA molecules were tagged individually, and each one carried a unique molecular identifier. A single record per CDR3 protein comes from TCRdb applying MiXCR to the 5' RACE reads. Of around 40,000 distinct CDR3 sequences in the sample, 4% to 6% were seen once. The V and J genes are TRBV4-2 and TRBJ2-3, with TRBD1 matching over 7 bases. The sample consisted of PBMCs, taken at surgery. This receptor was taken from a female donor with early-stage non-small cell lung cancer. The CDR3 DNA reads TGTGCCAGCAGCCTAGGGACAGACACTAGCACAGATACGCAGTATTTT. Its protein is CASSLGTDTSTDTQYF.